This T cell receptor beta chain was documented in a study of cytomegalovirus exposure and HLA in healthy donors. The primer mix had 60 Vbeta and 13 Jbeta primers. Repertoires were generated with immunoSEQ multiplex PCR, while TCRdb's copy carries only in-frame clones and drops some. The table records more than 75,000 clones, 79% of them present only once. Deletions cut 5 bases from V and 9 bases from J, with 14 bases between. Germline V gene sequence: CDR1 GTSNPN, CDR2 SVGIG (reference sequence). The CDR3 contains 13 residues. Overall study results and limits: Later on, an analysis showed TCR association rates differing by HLA locus, with DRB1 the most and HLA-C the fewest.

Details on this clone: Its antigen is currently unknown.

J is TRBJ1-6 and V is TRBV30; D possibly corresponds to TRBD1 (6 bases). Source material: PBMCs. This sequence originates from a young man in good health and CMV-seronegative. Here the CDR3 DNA reads TGTGCCTGGGGGCCACAGGGAATTTCACCCCTCCACTTT. Amino acids: CAWGPQGISPLHF.